The TCR beta chain under discussion was sequenced for a study of shared clonotypes between healthy human individuals. Naive CD8 cells comprised CD45RO-negative, CCR7-positively selected cells, excluding terminally differentiated effector memory CD45RA+ cells. This clone has only one observation. Its antigen remains unknown. Overall study findings and caveats: Clonotype sharing across several donors was observed for around 5% of naive CD4 clonotypes.

Assay execution proceeded at the deep level. Method: immunoSEQ multiplex PCR; TCRdb's copy keeps in-frame clones and lacks some. The sample comprises about 2 million clones, approximately 94% of which are singletons, and 0.9% to 1.4% rests with the top ten. The receptor's source is a man aged 18 to 29 in good health. The sample was naive CD8+ T cells sorted from blood.

In nucleotides, the CDR3 is TGTGCCAGCCTCGAGGCCCCCTACAATGAGCAGTTCTTC. Amino acids: CASLEAPYNEQFF. The chain joins TRBV5-6 to TRBJ2-1; D remains ambiguous. Germline CDR1 is SGHDT and CDR2 is YYEEEE. The V gene lost 7 bases and the J gene lost 2 bases, with 10 bases spanning the gap. The CDR3 contains 13 residues. Based on the CDR3 plus reference TRBV5-6 and TRBJ2-1, the full variable domain is DAGVTQSPTHLIKTRGQQVTLRCSPKSGHDTVSWYQQALGQGPQFIFQYYEEEERQRGNFPDRFSGHQFPNYSSELNVNALLLGDSALYLCASLEAPYNEQFFGPGTRLTVL.